This T cell receptor (beta chain) was recovered during a study of cytomegalovirus exposure and HLA in healthy donors. Germline values: CDR1 LNHDA, CDR2 SQIVND (reference sequence). CDR3 size: 14 residues. V gave up 6 bases and J gave up 4 bases; unmatched junction bases: 6. Amplification used 60 Vbeta primers and 13 Jbeta primers. Assay used: immunoSEQ multiplex PCR; TCRdb lists only in-frame clones, some missing. The sample gives more than 150,000 clones, 77% of which show up once; 1.4% is in the top ten. The table lists this clone with a count of one. The material sequenced was PBMCs. This clonotype was sampled from a man aged 18 to 29 in good health and CMV-seronegative. V and J are TRBV19 and TRBJ1-1; TRBD1 matches at 9 bases. DNA of the CDR3: TGTGCCAGTAGCCTACAGGGGGCAGGCACTGAAGCTTTCTTT. This codes for CASSLQGAGTEAFF.